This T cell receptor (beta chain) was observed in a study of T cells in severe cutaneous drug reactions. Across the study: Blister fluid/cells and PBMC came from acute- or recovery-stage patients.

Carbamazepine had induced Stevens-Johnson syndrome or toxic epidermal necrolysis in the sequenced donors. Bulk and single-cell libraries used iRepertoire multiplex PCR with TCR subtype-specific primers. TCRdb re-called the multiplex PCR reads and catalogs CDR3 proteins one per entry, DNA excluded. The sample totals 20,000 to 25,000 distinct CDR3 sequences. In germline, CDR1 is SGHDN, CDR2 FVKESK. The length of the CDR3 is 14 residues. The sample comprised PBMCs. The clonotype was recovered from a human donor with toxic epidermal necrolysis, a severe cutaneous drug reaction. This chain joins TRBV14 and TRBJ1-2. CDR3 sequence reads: CASSQEQDLYGYTF.